The clone carrying this TCR beta chain occurred many times. What it recognizes is unknown. This record comes from a study of metastatic and nonmetastatic thyroid tumors. Study context: Repertoires from blood and tumor or nodule tissue of malignant and benign thyroid patients were compared.

Overall study findings and caveats: Reported TCR beta diversity, measured in blood and tumor, was significantly higher for malignant thyroid tumors than for benign nodules.

CDR3 length: 14 residues. Trimming cost V 4 bases and J 8 bases, with 12 bases left between them. Until they underwent thyroid surgery, no patient had received any treatment. In the original workflow: Variation in CDR3 across clinicopathological groups served as the basis for constructing a distant-metastasis classifier in papillary thyroid cancer. TCRdb called clones again from the PCR reads with MiXCR. These V and J calls rely on TCRdb rather than the paper's analysis. This sample has 22,000 or so clones, with 15% found just once. This chain uses TRBV12-3 or TRBV12-4 with TRBJ1-6; perhaps TRBD1 as D (6 bases). This clonotype was sampled from a female donor with papillary thyroid cancer or a benign thyroid nodule (not recorded which). Some clones in this sample may be carry-over from other donors' samples. Sequencing input: blood. The CDR3 DNA sequence: TGTGCCAGCAGTTCCCTCGGGGGCGATTCACCCCTCCACTTT. Translated: CASSSLGGDSPLHF.